This T cell receptor beta chain was captured in a study of blood T cell repertoires in COVID-19. Study details: Some COVID-19 samples were acute and others convalescent; all came from the United States, Italy and Spain. The analysed material was cDNA or gDNA that came from T cells, B-cell-depleted T cells, or PBMCs.

As originally analysed: It was from reference gene primer amplification that nucleated cell counts were estimated. Here immunoSEQ multiplex PCR was the method, and the copy in TCRdb shows in-frame clones only, minus some. That table furnishes V, J and clone size, whereas the DNA furnished D and trimming. The sample records 250,000 to 350,000 clones, around 90% being singletons. The CDR3 is made up of 12 amino acids. The germline V gene encodes CDR1 SNHLY and CDR2 FYNNEI. The V end was cut by 4 bases, the J end by 7 bases, with 10 bases between. Seattle participants joined during active infection and were tracked over time.

The V call is TRBV2, the J call TRBJ1-2; D is unresolved. Sequenced material: peripheral blood. The TCR comes from a woman aged 45-60 years with COVID-19, enrolled during active disease. CDR3 loop: CASSGAVLGYTF. Written as DNA, the CDR3 is TGTGCCAGCAGTGGCGCCGTCCTTGGCTACACCTTC.